This paragraph reports one T cell receptor (beta chain). What it binds is unknown. The data are from a study of memory CD4+ T cells and cytomegalovirus serostatus. Overall study results and limits: Of under 200 reported CMV TCRbeta sequences, under 80 were found in memory CD4+ repertoires.

The sort gate was single viable CD3+CD4+CD8-CD45RO+ cells for memory CD4+ T cells. Serum IgG to CMV pp150, pp28, p38 and p52 defined serostatus. Source study methods: After removing out-of-frame reads, under 2.5 million distinct TCRbeta sequences remained. The assay was immunoSEQ multiplex PCR, and TCRdb's table has in-frame clones only and misses some. The V and J calls and the clone size are those of that table, but D and trimming were determined from the DNA. The top ten hold around 0.53% of the sample, which has about 60,000 clones, around 80% seen once. The sequenced sample consisted of memory CD4+ T cells from blood. This sequence originates from an adult in good health and CMV-seronegative. Some clones in this sample may be carry-over from other donors' samples.

CDR3 loop: CASIEGGSGNTIYF. The CDR3 nucleotides read TGTGCCAGCATCGAAGGAGGGTCTGGAAACACCATATATTTT. The chain joins TRBV2 to TRBJ1-3; the D is unclear. CDR1 and CDR2 (germline): SNHLY, FYNNEI. Trimming left V 7 bases short and J 1 base short, with 11 bases between. The CDR3 extends over 14 amino acids.